A single TCR beta chain is shown here with its context. Its antigen remains unknown. The data stem from a study of T-cell reconstitution after alpha-beta-depleted transplantation in children. General study points: After one year, T-cell counts and TCRbeta diversity mostly came from new T cells. Alpha-beta T cells about two months after transplant reportedly derived from several hundred expanded graft clones. The study traced high day-60 TCRbeta diversity in some patients to surviving recipient T cells and thymic progenitors.

The library targeted TCRbeta and was prepared with unique molecular identifiers. From the PCR reads, TCRdb called clonotypes with MiXCR, one entry per CDR3 protein. The table includes a few hundred thousand distinct CDR3 sequences, roughly 6.6% detected once. The sequence came from a boy younger than 10 with acute lymphoblastic leukemia, due to receive a stem cell transplant. The specimen was PBMCs, collected before TCRalphabeta/CD19-depleted stem cell transplant.

The CDR3 coding sequence is TGTGCCAGCAGCCCCCCCCCGGAGGAGACCCAGTACTTC. Translated, it gives CASSPPPEETQYF. The J gene is TRBJ2-5, the V gene TRBV7-9; D uncertain. The CDR3 extends over 13 amino acids. Germline lookup yields CDR1 SEHNR and CDR2 FQNEAQ (reference sequence). The V gene lost 5 bases and the J gene lost 5 bases, with 12 bases spanning the gap.